These 10 T cell receptor beta chains were sequenced from one sample in a study of T cell responses to AZD1222 COVID-19 vaccine. Data came from immunoSEQ multiplex PCR; TCRdb stores just in-frame clones and leaves some out. This sample yields some 150,000 clones, of which 85% to 90% are seen a single time; about 8.9% belongs to the top ten. Sequenced here: peripheral blood, sampled 28 days after the second AZD1222 dose. These TCRs come from an adult who received the AZD1222 COVID-19 vaccine.

The chain joins TRBV6-5 to TRBJ1-1; D call uncertain. The CDR3 has 13 residues. Germline V gives CDR1 MNHEY, CDR2 SVGAGI. The V end was cut by 0 bases, the J end by 0 bases, with 2 bases between. CDR3 in DNA: TGTGCCAGCAGTTACTCGGTGAACACTGAAGCTTTCTTT. This gives the protein CASSYSVNTEAFF.

J is TRBJ1-1 and V is TRBV28, with D hard to call. Between the trimmed V and J ends, which lost 1 base and 7 bases, there was a span of 19 bases. CDR1 is MDHEN, CDR2 SYDVKM, per germline. The CDR3 totals 16 residues. The CDR3 sequence: CASSLSSDWTRGEAFF. CDR3 DNA: TGTGCCAGCAGTTTATCATCGGACTGGACTCGAGGTGAAGCTTTCTTT. Full variable domain (missing parts from reference TRBV28 and TRBJ1-1): DVKVTQSSRYLVKRTGEKVFLECVQDMDHENMFWYRQDPGLGLRLIYFSYDVKMKEKGDIPEGYSVSREKKERFSLILESASTNQTSMYLCASSLSSDWTRGEAFFGQGTRLTVV.

V is TRBV5-6 and J is TRBJ1-1; D uncertain. The CDR3 is 16 residues long. The V gene's germline CDR1 is SGHDT and CDR2 YYEEEE. The V gene lost 0 bases and the J gene lost 2 bases, with 14 bases spanning the gap. The CDR3 region has the DNA TGTGCCAGCAGCTTGGGCACCCAATATTCAAACACTGAAGCTTTCTTT. Its protein is CASSLGTQYSNTEAFF.

The J gene is TRBJ2-1, the V gene TRBV12-3 or TRBV12-4; 7 nucleotides agree with TRBD1. V shed 3 bases, J shed 4 bases, and the junction held 0 bases outside the gene matches. CDR3 length equals 13 residues. CDR3: CASSLTGYNEQFF. The CDR3 DNA follows: TGTGCCAGCAGTTTGACAGGGTACAATGAGCAGTTCTTC.

This rearrangement joins TRBV7-3 to TRBJ2-1; TRBD1 matches at 7 bases. CDR3 length: 14 residues. Germline CDR1 is SGHTA and CDR2 is FQGTGA. The junction had 0 bases not matched to a gene; V was cut back by 2 bases and J by 2 bases. The CDR3 reads CASSLQGAYNEQFF. DNA of the CDR3: TGTGCCAGCAGCTTACAGGGGGCCTACAATGAGCAGTTCTTC.

This chain connects TRBV6-1 to TRBJ2-7; unclear D gene. V was shortened by 5 bases and J by 3 bases, with 11 bases between the two germline ends. Per the germline V gene, CDR1 is MNHNS and CDR2 is SASEGT. The CDR3 is made up of 13 amino acids. This CDR3 is CASSSYGGYEQYF. The CDR3 region has the DNA TGTGCCAGCAGTTCGTATGGCGGCTACGAGCAGTACTTC.

The CDR3 loop reads CASSIPGQRFSPLHF. The CDR3 nucleotides read TGTGCCAGTAGTATTCCGGGACAGAGGTTTTCACCCCTCCACTTT. The J gene is TRBJ1-6, the V gene TRBV19; TRBD1 agrees at 7 bases. The CDR3 covers 15 residues. Unmatched junction bases numbered 8, after V lost 3 bases and J lost 9 bases. Germline V lookup: CDR1 LNHDA, CDR2 SQIVND (reference sequence).

This clone is a singleton in its sample. This sequence joins TRBV19 and TRBJ2-2; 9 bases are a match to TRBD2. The germline V gene encodes CDR1 LNHDA and CDR2 SQIVND (reference sequence). V lost 1 base to trimming and J lost 4 bases; unmatched junction nucleotides: 10. CDR3 length equals 18 residues. CDR3 amino acids: CASSIAGASGTSTGELFF. The CDR3 nucleotides read TGTGCCAGTAGTATAGCCGGGGCTAGCGGGACCTCCACCGGGGAGCTGTTTTTT.

The chain couples TRBV9 to TRBJ2-2; D call uncertain. The CDR3 is 12 amino acids. Trimming took 0 bases from V and 4 from J, leaving 1 base between them. Germline loops: CDR1 SGDLS, CDR2 YYNGEE. CDR3 in amino acids: CASSVVTGELFF. CDR3 bases: TGTGCCAGCAGCGTAGTCACCGGGGAGCTGTTTTTT.

This sequence joins TRBV6-5 and TRBJ2-1, with no clear D. This CDR3 contains 12 residues. The germline V gene encodes CDR1 MNHEY and CDR2 SVGAGI. The V end was cut by 5 bases, the J end by 7 bases, with 9 bases between. CDR3: CASSKLSNEQFF. The CDR3 DNA reads as TGTGCCAGCAGTAAACTCAGTAATGAGCAGTTCTTC.